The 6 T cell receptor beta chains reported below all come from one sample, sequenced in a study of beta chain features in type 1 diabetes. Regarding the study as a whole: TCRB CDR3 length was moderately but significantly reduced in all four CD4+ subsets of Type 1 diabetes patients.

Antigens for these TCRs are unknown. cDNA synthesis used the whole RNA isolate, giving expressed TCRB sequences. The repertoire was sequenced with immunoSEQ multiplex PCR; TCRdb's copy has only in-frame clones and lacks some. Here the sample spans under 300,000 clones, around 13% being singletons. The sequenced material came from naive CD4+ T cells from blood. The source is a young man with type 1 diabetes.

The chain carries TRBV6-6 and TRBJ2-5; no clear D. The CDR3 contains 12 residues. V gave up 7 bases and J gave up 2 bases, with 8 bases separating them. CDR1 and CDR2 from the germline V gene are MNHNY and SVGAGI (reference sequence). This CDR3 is CASTTAQETQYF. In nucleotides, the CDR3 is TGTGCCAGCACTACAGCACAAGAGACCCAGTACTTC.

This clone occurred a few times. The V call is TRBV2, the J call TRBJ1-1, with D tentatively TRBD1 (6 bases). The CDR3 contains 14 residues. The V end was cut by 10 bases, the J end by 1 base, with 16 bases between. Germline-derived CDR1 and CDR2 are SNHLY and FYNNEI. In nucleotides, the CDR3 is TGTGCCACGCCGGGCGACAGGCGGAACACTGAAGCTTTCTTT. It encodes CATPGDRRNTEAFF.

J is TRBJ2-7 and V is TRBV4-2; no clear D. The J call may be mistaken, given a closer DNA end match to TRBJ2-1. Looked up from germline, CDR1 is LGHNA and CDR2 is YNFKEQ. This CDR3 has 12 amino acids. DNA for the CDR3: TGTGCCAGCAGCCAAGACGACGGGGAGCAGTTCTTC. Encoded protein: CASSQDDGEQFF.

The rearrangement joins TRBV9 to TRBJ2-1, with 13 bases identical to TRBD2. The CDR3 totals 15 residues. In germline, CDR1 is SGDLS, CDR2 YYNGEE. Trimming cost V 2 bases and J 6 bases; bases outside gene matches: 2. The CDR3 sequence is CASSVTSGRTNEQFF. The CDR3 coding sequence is TGTGCCAGCAGCGTGACTAGCGGGAGGACCAATGAGCAGTTCTTC.

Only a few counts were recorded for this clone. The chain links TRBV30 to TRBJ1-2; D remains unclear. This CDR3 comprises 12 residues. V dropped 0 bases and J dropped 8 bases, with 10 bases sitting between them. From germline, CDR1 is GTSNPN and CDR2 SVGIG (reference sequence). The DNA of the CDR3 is TGTGCCTGGAGTGTAGGAGGGCGAGGCTACACCTTC. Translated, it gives CAWSVGGRGYTF. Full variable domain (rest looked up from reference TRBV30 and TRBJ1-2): SQTIHQWPATLVQPVGSPLSLECTVEGTSNPNLYWYRQAAGRGLQLLFYSVGIGQISSEVPQNLSASRPQDRQFILSSKKLLLSDSGFYLCAWSVGGRGYTFGSGTRLTVV.

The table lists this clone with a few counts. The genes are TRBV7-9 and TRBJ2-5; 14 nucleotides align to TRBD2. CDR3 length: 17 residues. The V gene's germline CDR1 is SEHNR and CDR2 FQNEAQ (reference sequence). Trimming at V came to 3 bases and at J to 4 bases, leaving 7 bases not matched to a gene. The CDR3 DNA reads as TGTGCCAGCAGCTTGACTAGCGGGAGGGCCTGGGGAGAGACCCAGTACTTC. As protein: CASSLTSGRAWGETQYF.